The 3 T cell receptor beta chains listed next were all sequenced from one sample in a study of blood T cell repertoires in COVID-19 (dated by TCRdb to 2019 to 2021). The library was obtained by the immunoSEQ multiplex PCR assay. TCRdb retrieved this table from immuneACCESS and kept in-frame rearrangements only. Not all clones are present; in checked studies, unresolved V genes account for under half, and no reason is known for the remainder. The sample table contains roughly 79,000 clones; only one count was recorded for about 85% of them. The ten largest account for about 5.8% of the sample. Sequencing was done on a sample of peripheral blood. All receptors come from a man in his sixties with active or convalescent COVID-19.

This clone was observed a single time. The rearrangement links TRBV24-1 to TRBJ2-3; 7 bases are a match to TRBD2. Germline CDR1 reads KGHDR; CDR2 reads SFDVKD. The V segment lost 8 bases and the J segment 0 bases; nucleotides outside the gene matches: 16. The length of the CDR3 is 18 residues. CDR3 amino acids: CATTSSSGVYTSTDTQYF. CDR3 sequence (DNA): TGTGCCACCACGAGCAGCAGCGGGGTCTATACTAGCACAGATACGCAGTATTTT.

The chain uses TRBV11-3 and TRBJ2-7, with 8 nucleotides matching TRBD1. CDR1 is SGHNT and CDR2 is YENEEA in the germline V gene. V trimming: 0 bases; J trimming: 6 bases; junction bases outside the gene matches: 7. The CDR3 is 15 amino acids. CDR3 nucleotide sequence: TGTGCCAGCAGCTTAGAGGGGACAGGTTCCATCGAGCAGTACTTC. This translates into CASSLEGTGSIEQYF. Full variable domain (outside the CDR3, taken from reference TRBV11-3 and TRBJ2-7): EAGVVQSPRYKIIEKKQPVAFWCNPISGHNTLYWYLQNLGQGPELLIRYENEEAVDDSQLPKDRFSAERLKGVDSTLKIQPAELGDSAVYLCASSLEGTGSIEQYFGPGTRLTVT.

The CDR3 DNA follows: TGTGCCAGCAGTGACGACAGAAGCTGGGGGGAGCTGTTTTTT. This gives the protein CASSDDRSWGELFF. This chain connects TRBV2 to TRBJ2-2, with TRBD1 as a possible D gene (5 bases). The CDR3 runs 14 residues. V was clipped by 3 bases and J by 8 bases, with 13 bases between them. Per germline, CDR1 SNHLY and CDR2 FYNNEI.